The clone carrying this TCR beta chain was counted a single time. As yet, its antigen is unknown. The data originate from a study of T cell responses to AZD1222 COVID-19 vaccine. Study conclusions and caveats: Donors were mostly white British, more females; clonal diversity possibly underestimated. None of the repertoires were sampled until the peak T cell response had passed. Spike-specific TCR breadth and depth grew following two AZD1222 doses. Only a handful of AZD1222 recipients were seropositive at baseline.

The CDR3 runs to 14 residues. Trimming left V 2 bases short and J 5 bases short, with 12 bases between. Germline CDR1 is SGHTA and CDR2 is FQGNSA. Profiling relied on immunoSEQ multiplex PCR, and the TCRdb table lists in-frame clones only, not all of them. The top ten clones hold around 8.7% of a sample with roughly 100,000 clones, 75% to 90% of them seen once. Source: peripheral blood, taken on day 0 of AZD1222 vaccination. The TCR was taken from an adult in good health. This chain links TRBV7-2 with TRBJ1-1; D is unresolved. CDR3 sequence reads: CASSLNFLGTEAFF. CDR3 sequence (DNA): TGTGCCAGCAGCTTAAACTTTCTGGGGACTGAAGCTTTCTTT.